These 32 T cell receptor beta chains were all obtained from the same sample, sequenced in a study of shared clonotypes between healthy human individuals (dated by TCRdb to 2020 to 2022). Receptor amplification or capture employed the immunoSEQ multiplex PCR assay. TCRdb mirrors the immuneACCESS table, restricted to in-frame sequences. Some clones are absent from its copies; in checked studies, under half trace to an unresolved V gene, and the reason for the others is unknown. This sample lists about 490,000 clones; around 78% were detected once. The top ten clones comprise roughly 13% of the sample. Specimen: PBMCs. These receptors came from a middle-aged woman in good health. Some clones in this sample may be carry-over from other donors' samples.

The chain recombines TRBV18 with TRBJ2-3; D remains ambiguous. This CDR3 comprises 13 residues. In germline, CDR1 is KGHSH, CDR2 LQKENI. Trimming stripped 3 bases from V and 3 bases from J, with 7 bases between. As DNA, the CDR3 is TGTGCCAGCTCACCCTCGGTTACAGATACGCAGTATTTT. Translation: CASSPSVTDTQYF.

Only a few counts were recorded for this clone. A far larger clone is just one base off, so this is likely a read error. The J gene is TRBJ1-2, the V gene TRBV30, with a tentative D call TRBD1 (5 bases). Germline CDR1 is GTSNPN and CDR2 is SVGIG (reference sequence). V lost 8 bases, J lost 4 bases, and 14 bases lay in between. The CDR3 length is 12 residues. The CDR3 bases are TGTGCCCTTGCCCGGGACTCCTATGGCTACACCTTC. Its translation is CALARDSYGYTF.

Worth noting for this clone: The same CDR3 arises from other DNA sequences in this sample as well. CDR3 protein: CASSLGLYNEQFF. As DNA, the CDR3 is TGTGCCAGCAGCCTGGGCCTCTACAATGAGCAGTTCTTC. This rearrangement joins TRBV14 to TRBJ2-1; D is unclear. Germline CDR1 and CDR2: SGHDN and FVKESK. The V end was cut by 4 bases, the J end by 3 bases, with 7 bases between. The CDR3 consists of 13 residues.

Details on this clone: A junction end diverges from the germline sequence, so it may reflect a read error. The same CDR3 also results from other DNA sequences found in this sample. The rearrangement uses TRBV18 and TRBJ2-3; TRBD2 might be the D (5 bases). This CDR3 comprises 14 residues. Germline CDR1 reads KGHSH; CDR2 reads LQKENI. The CDR3 DNA reads as TGCGCCAGCTCACAACTAGAGAGCACAGATACGCAGTATTTT. It encodes CASSQLESTDTQYF.

V is TRBV6-1 and J is TRBJ1-1, with D perhaps TRBD1 (6 bases). V was clipped by 6 bases and J by 7 bases, with 18 bases between them. The CDR3 consists of 14 residues. Germline V gives CDR1 MNHNS, CDR2 SASEGT. CDR3 protein: CASRKDRLPGEAFF. The CDR3 coding sequence is TGTGCCAGCAGGAAGGACAGACTGCCCGGTGAAGCTTTCTTT.

This clone was counted between two and nine times. V and J are TRBV6-5 and TRBJ2-3; maybe TRBD1 (6 bases). Germline values: CDR1 MNHEY, CDR2 SVGAGI. Trimming took 6 bases from V and 4 from J, leaving 11 bases between them. The length of the CDR3 is 13 residues. CDR3 sequence reads: CASSKRTADTQYF. CDR3 bases: TGTGCCAGCAGCAAGAGGACAGCAGATACGCAGTATTTT.

This chain links TRBV5-1 with TRBJ2-5; 9 bases line up with TRBD1. Germline loops: CDR1 SGHRS, CDR2 YFSETQ. J was trimmed by 11 bases and V by 7 bases; bases with no gene match: 15. CDR3 length: 14 residues. This CDR3 reads CASSPSGQGGEQYF. CDR3 nucleotide sequence: TGCGCCAGCTCCCCCTCGGGACAGGGCGGGGAGCAGTACTTC.

The chain is built from TRBV5-1 and TRBJ2-3; TRBD2 matches 9 bases. The germline CDR1 and CDR2 sequences are SGHRS and YFSETQ. The CDR3 loop spans 15 amino acids. J gave up 3 bases and V 5 bases, and 7 bases lay outside the gene matches. The CDR3 coding sequence is TGCGCCAGCAGACTTTCGGCGGGAGGGACAGATACGCAGTATTTT. This translates into CASRLSAGGTDTQYF.

The V and J genes are TRBV2 and TRBJ2-5; D unclear. Trimming removed 6 bases from V and 4 bases from J, with 6 bases in between. This CDR3 region has 11 residues. Per the germline V gene, CDR1 is SNHLY and CDR2 is FYNNEI. The CDR3 coding sequence is TGTGCCAGCAGCGTTTTAGAGACCCAGTACTTC. Its protein product is CASSVLETQYF.

The rearrangement joins TRBV15 to TRBJ2-3; D possibly corresponds to TRBD1 (5 bases). The CDR3 extends over 15 amino acids. The V end lost 5 bases, the J end lost 8 bases, and 20 bases lay between the germline ends. Looked up from germline, CDR1 is LNHNV and CDR2 is YYDKDF (reference sequence). CDR3 sequence: CATSSNRVTAGTQYF. The CDR3 bases are TGTGCCACCAGCTCTAACCGGGTGACAGCAGGTACGCAGTATTTT.

This clone was detected a few times. The chain links TRBV6-4 to TRBJ2-1; TRBD2 agrees at 7 bases. Germline V gene data show CDR1 as MRHNA and CDR2 as SNTAGT. This CDR3 is built from 15 residues. V dropped 4 bases and J dropped 4; count of bases not matched to a gene: 7. The CDR3 region has the DNA TGTGCCAGCAGTGCGGGGGGAGGTACTTACAATGAGCAGTTCTTC. Its protein is CASSAGGGTYNEQFF.

V and J are TRBV19 and TRBJ1-5; no clear D gene. V was pared by 3 bases and J by 0 bases, with 12 bases between. CDR1 is LNHDA and CDR2 is SQIVND in the germline V gene (reference sequence). The CDR3 covers 16 residues. The CDR3 region is CASSIGVRVSNQPQHF. In DNA, the CDR3 is TGTGCCAGTAGTATCGGAGTGAGAGTTAGCAATCAGCCCCAGCATTTT.

This chain links TRBV7-9 with TRBJ2-7, with D hard to call. V was trimmed by 3 bases and J by 2 bases, leaving 11 bases between them. CDR1 is SEHNR and CDR2 is FQNEAQ in the germline V gene (reference sequence). There are 14 residues in the CDR3. CDR3 nucleotide sequence: TGTGCCAGCAGCTTGGGCCACCCGGCCTACGAGCAGTACTTC. Protein: CASSLGHPAYEQYF.

The chain is built from TRBV30 and TRBJ1-2; D is unresolved. This CDR3 contains 13 residues. Between the trimmed V and J ends, which lost 1 base and 4 bases, there was a span of 10 bases. CDR1 is GTSNPN, CDR2 SVGIG, per germline (reference sequence). CDR3 coding DNA: TGTGCCTGGAGTGCGGCGGAAGGCTATGGCTACACCTTC. As protein: CAWSAAEGYGYTF.

With respect to this clone: One end of the junction is discordant with germline, which a read error may explain. This chain links TRBV5-1 with TRBJ1-2, with 10 bases identical to TRBD1. Germline V gene lookup returns CDR1 SGHRS and CDR2 YFSETQ. The CDR3 has 16 amino acids. Here the CDR3 reads CASSLWGTGDSYGYTF. In nucleotides, the CDR3 is TGTGCCAGCAGCCTATGGGGGACAGGGGATTCCTATGGCTACACCTTC.

This clone is categorized as medium-sized. The sample contains more than one DNA sequence encoding this CDR3. The chain joins TRBV6-1 to TRBJ2-2; D assignment may be TRBD1 or TRBD2 (6 bases each). Germline V gene sequence: CDR1 MNHNS, CDR2 SASEGT. V gave up 7 bases and J gave up 3 bases, with 15 bases separating them. The CDR3 has 15 amino acids. DNA for the CDR3: TGTGCCAGCACCCCGGGGGACACTCACACCGGGGAGCTGTTTTTT. Amino acid sequence: CASTPGDTHTGELFF.

The rearrangement joins TRBV11-2 to TRBJ2-5, with D uncertain. This CDR3 region has 13 residues. Per germline, CDR1 SGHAT and CDR2 FQNNGV. V lost 1 base, J lost 6 bases, and 9 bases lay in between. CDR3 residues: CASSLGARQTQYF. In DNA form, the CDR3 reads TGTGCCAGCAGCTTAGGGGCTCGGCAGACCCAGTACTTC.

This sequence joins TRBV7-9 and TRBJ2-1, with 7 bases identical to TRBD2. V shed 4 bases, J shed 5 bases, and the junction held 2 bases outside the gene matches. CDR3 length equals 13 residues. CDR1 is SEHNR and CDR2 is FQNEAQ in the germline V gene (reference sequence). This chain's CDR3 is CASSWGLNNEQFF. The CDR3 coding sequence is TGTGCCAGCAGCTGGGGACTAAACAATGAGCAGTTCTTC.

The V gene is TRBV19, the J gene TRBJ2-1; the D gene is possibly TRBD2 (6 bases). Trimming pared 5 bases from V and 3 bases from J, leaving 14 bases between. Germline V lookup: CDR1 LNHDA, CDR2 SQIVND (reference sequence). The CDR3 length is 15 residues. CDR3 nucleotides: TGTGCCAGTAGTTACCGGGAGAGGGGCTACAATGAGCAGTTCTTC. Its protein product is CASSYRERGYNEQFF.

This clone was found a few times. The chain couples TRBV15 to TRBJ2-7; 8 bases are shared with TRBD2. The germline gives CDR1 LNHNV, CDR2 YYDKDF (reference sequence). V shed 1 base and J 6 bases; nucleotides not matched to a gene: 11. There are 16 residues in the CDR3. This chain's CDR3 is CATSRGLASGGGEQYF. The CDR3 DNA reads as TGTGCCACCAGCAGAGGACTAGCGTCCGGTGGAGGCGAGCAGTACTTC.

This chain connects TRBV21-1 to TRBJ2-2; the DNA was not used to check the table's D call, TRBD2. TRBV21-1 is a pseudogene segment. The CDR3 is made up of 17 amino acids. This CDR3 is CASKQRERLANTGELFF. DNA of the CDR3: TGTGCCAGCAAACAGCGGGAGCGCCTCGCGAACACCGGGGAGCTGTTTTTT.

The chain links TRBV30 to TRBJ2-1; 10 nucleotides match TRBD2. The ends lost 4 bases at V and 7 bases at J; junction bases unmatched: 7. The germline gives CDR1 GTSNPN, CDR2 SVGIG (reference sequence). The CDR3 is 14 residues long. In DNA form, the CDR3 reads TGTGCCTGGACCCTAGCGGGAGCGTTAAATGAGCAGTTCTTC. It is translated as CAWTLAGALNEQFF.

There are a few counts of this clone. V gene TRBV11-2 combines with J gene TRBJ2-7; 7 nucleotides align to TRBD1. Germline V gives CDR1 SGHAT, CDR2 FQNNGV. This CDR3 has 13 residues. The V gene end was trimmed by 4 bases and the J gene end by 0 bases; junction bases not matched to a gene: 0. The CDR3 here is CASSWTGSYEQYF. The CDR3 nucleotides are TGTGCCAGCAGCTGGACAGGCTCCTACGAGCAGTACTTC.

The chain recombines TRBV5-3 with TRBJ2-1; 10 nucleotides line up with TRBD2. Being an ORF, TRBV5-3 has a function that is uncertain. The CDR3 consists of 16 residues. With 4 bases clipped from V and 7 bases from J, the junction kept 11 bases outside the gene matches. CDR3 region: CARSITSGTAGNEQFF. CDR3 bases: TGTGCCAGAAGCATAACTAGCGGGACCGCTGGGAATGAGCAGTTCTTC.

This chain joins TRBV4-3 and TRBJ1-3; the D is unclear. The V gene lost 1 base and the J gene lost 5 bases, with 3 bases spanning the gap. Germline loops: CDR1 LGHNA, CDR2 YSLEER. The CDR3 length is 12 residues. The DNA of the CDR3 is TGCGCCAGCAGCCAAGGAAGAAACACCATATATTTT. Translating gives CASSQGRNTIYF.

Comments on this clone: This same CDR3 is encoded by further DNA sequences in the sample. The chain couples TRBV28 to TRBJ1-2, with no clear D. Germline CDR1 MDHEN, CDR2 SYDVKM. The germline V and J ends were trimmed by 2 bases and 5 bases, with 6 bases remaining between them. The CDR3 has 12 residues. DNA for the CDR3: TGTGCCAGCAGTTTAGAGGAGTATGGCTACACCTTC. Translated: CASSLEEYGYTF.

The chain uses TRBV6-5 and TRBJ1-5; D is unclear. CDR1 MNHEY and CDR2 SVGAGI come from the germline V gene. This CDR3 contains 15 residues. V was clipped by 6 bases and J by 2 bases, with 14 bases between them. CDR3 DNA: TGTGCCAGCAGCCAGACCTCACGGGGCAATCAGCCCCAGCATTTT. This encodes CASSQTSRGNQPQHF.

The genes are TRBV4-1 and TRBJ2-1; D is ambiguous. The germline gives CDR1 MGHRA, CDR2 YSYEKL. Trimming stripped 0 bases from V and 10 bases from J, with 7 bases between. The CDR3 is 12 residues long. The CDR3 coding sequence is TGCGCCAGCAGCCAAGATCCCTCAGAGCAGTTCTTC. Its protein product is CASSQDPSEQFF.

With respect to this clone: A much larger clone lies a single base off, so this may be a read error. Other DNA sequences in this specimen translate into the identical CDR3. The chain's CDR3 is CASSLYGQGVTEAFF. In nucleotides, the CDR3 is TGTGCCAGCAGCTTATACGGGCAGGGAGTGACTGAGGCTTTCTTT. The V gene is TRBV7-3, the J gene TRBJ1-1, with a tentative D call TRBD1 (5 bases). The germline V gene encodes CDR1 SGHTA and CDR2 FQGTGA. The CDR3 is 15 residues long.

The chain joins TRBV28 to TRBJ1-1; D is possibly TRBD1 (5 bases). The germline gives CDR1 MDHEN, CDR2 SYDVKM. The CDR3 sequence is 14 residues long. V dropped 7 bases and J dropped 0 bases, with 12 bases sitting between them. CDR3 in DNA: TGTGCCAGCATGGACATCAGGCTGAACACTGAAGCTTTCTTT. Residues: CASMDIRLNTEAFF. The full variable domain, completed using reference TRBV28 and TRBJ1-1, is DVKVTQSSRYLVKRTGEKVFLECVQDMDHENMFWYRQDPGLGLRLIYFSYDVKMKEKGDIPEGYSVSREKKERFSLILESASTNQTSMYLCASMDIRLNTEAFFGQGTRLTVV.

This chain uses TRBV7-2 with TRBJ2-7; D gene unclear. The germline V gene encodes CDR1 SGHTA and CDR2 FQGNSA. V lost 2 bases and J 6 bases, leaving 14 bases between the germline ends. This CDR3 spans 14 amino acids. The CDR3 reads CASSLTRGVGEQYF. The CDR3 coding sequence is TGTGCCAGCAGCTTAACCCGCGGAGTCGGCGAGCAGTACTTC.

This chain connects TRBV5-4 to TRBJ2-5, with 9 positions matching TRBD2. The CDR3 has 13 amino acids. After removal of 7 bases from V and 5 bases from J, the junction contained 6 bases not matched to a gene. Germline V CDR1 and CDR2: SGHNT, YYREEE (reference sequence). The CDR3 DNA reads as TGTGCCAGCTCTGCGGGAGGGCGGGAGACCCAGTACTTC. Protein: CASSAGGRETQYF.